This T cell receptor (beta chain) was identified in a study of cytomegalovirus exposure and HLA in healthy donors. Nominal health characterized the donors when sampled, though unrecorded immune exposures were likely. This clone has a single count. The antigen remains unidentified. Trimming removed 2 bases from V and 5 bases from J, with 14 bases in between. Germline V gene lookup returns CDR1 SGHDT and CDR2 YYEEEE. The CDR3 runs to 15 residues. Vbeta (60) and Jbeta (13) primers were used in the PCR. Some clones are missing from TCRdb's copy, which holds only in-frame ones; the method was immunoSEQ multiplex PCR. The repertoire holds roughly 190,000 clones, with 80% to 90% as singletons. Whole-study findings and limits: Analysis was carried out at a later point, and it linked a missense DCLRE1C variant to TCR beta V- and J-gene trimming. CMV serostatus was the sole immune exposure information available.

This rearrangement joins TRBV5-6 to TRBJ1-5; D is perhaps TRBD1 (5 bases). This sequence originates from a man aged 40-49 years in good health and CMV-seropositive. The sequenced sample was PBMCs. The DNA of the CDR3 is TGTGCCAGCAGCTTAGGCGTGGGGGGTGATCAGCCCCAGCATTTT. Protein product: CASSLGVGGDQPQHF. Full variable domain (rest looked up from reference TRBV5-6 and TRBJ1-5): DAGVTQSPTHLIKTRGQQVTLRCSPKSGHDTVSWYQQALGQGPQFIFQYYEEEERQRGNFPDRFSGHQFPNYSSELNVNALLLGDSALYLCASSLGVGGDQPQHFGDGTRLSIL.